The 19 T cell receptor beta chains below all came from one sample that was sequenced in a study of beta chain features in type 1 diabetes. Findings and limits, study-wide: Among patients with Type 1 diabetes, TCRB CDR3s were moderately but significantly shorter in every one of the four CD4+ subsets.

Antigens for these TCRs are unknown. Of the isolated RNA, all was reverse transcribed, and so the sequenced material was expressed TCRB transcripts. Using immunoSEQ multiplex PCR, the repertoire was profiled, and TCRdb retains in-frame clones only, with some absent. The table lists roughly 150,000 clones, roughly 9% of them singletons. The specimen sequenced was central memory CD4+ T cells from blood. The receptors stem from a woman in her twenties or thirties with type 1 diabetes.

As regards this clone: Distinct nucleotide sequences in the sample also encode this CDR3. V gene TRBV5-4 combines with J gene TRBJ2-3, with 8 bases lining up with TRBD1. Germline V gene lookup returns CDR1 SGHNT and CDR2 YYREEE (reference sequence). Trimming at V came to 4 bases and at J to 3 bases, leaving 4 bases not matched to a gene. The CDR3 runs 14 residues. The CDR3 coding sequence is TGTGCCAGCAGCCCTGGACAGGGAACAGATACGCAGTATTTT. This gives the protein CASSPGQGTDTQYF.

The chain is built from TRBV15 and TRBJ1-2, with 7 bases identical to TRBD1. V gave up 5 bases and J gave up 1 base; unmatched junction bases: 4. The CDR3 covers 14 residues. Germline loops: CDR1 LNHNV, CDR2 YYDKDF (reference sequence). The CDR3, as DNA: TGTGCCACCAGCTTAGACAGGGATAACTATGGCTACACCTTC. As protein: CATSLDRDNYGYTF.

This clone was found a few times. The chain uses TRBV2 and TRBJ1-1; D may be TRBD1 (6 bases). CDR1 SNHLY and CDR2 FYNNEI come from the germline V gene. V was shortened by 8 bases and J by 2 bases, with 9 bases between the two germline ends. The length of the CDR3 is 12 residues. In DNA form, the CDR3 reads TGTGCCAGCGGGACACTTAACACTGAAGCTTTCTTT. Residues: CASGTLNTEAFF.

CDR3 sequence (DNA): TGTGCCAGCAGCTTAGGACAGGGATTAAGGGACAATGAGCAGTTCTTC. This encodes CASSLGQGLRDNEQFF. This chain uses TRBV7-3 with TRBJ2-1; the match to TRBD1 covers 8 bases. There are 16 residues in the CDR3. Trimming removed 2 bases from V and 5 bases from J; junction bases left unmatched: 8. From germline, CDR1 is SGHTA and CDR2 FQGTGA.

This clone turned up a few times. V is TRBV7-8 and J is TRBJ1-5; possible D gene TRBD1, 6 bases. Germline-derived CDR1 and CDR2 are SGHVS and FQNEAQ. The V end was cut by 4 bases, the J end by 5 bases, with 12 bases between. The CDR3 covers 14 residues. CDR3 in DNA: TGTGCCAGCAGCTCAACAGGGTTATATCAGCCCCAGCATTTT. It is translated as CASSSTGLYQPQHF.

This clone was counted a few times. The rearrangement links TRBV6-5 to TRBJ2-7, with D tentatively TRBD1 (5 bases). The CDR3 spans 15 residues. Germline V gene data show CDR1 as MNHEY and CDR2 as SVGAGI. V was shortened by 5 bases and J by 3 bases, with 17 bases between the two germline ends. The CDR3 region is CASSLSLTDSYEQYF. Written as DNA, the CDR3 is TGTGCCAGCAGTCTGTCGCTCACTGACAGCTACGAGCAGTACTTC.

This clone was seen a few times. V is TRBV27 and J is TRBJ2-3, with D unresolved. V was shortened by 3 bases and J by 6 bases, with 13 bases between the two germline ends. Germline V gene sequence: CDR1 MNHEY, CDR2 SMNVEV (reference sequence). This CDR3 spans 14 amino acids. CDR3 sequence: CASSFFTAGDTQYF. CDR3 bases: TGTGCCAGCAGTTTTTTCACGGCAGGCGATACGCAGTATTTT.

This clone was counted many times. As DNA, the CDR3 is TGCGCCAGCAGCCAAGATCCGGGACATTGGTATGAGGATACGCAGTATTTT. Encoded protein: CASSQDPGHWYEDTQYF. J is TRBJ2-3 and V is TRBV4-1; possibly TRBD1 for D (6 bases). Trimming removed 0 bases at V and 6 bases at J, with 19 bases between. The CDR3 extends over 17 amino acids. Germline V CDR1 and CDR2: MGHRA, YSYEKL.

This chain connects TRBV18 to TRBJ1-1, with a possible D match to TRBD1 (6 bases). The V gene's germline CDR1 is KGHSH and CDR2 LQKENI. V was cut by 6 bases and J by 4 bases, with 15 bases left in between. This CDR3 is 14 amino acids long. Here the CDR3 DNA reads TGTGCCAGCTCCGCGGAGACAGGCCGCACTGAAGCTTTCTTT. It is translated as CASSAETGRTEAFF.

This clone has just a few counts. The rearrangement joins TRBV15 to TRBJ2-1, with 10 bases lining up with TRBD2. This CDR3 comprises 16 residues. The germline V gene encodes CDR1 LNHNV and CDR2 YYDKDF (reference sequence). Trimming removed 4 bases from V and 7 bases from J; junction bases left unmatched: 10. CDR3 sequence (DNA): TGTGCCACCAGCACTCCAGCGGGAGGGCCGATGAATGAGCAGTTCTTC. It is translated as CATSTPAGGPMNEQFF.

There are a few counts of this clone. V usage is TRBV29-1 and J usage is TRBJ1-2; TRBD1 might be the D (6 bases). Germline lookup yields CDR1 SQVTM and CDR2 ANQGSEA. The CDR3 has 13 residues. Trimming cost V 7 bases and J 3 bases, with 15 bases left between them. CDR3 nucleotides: TGCAGCGCAGAGGGGGGGCGATACTATGGCTACACCTTC. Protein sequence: CSAEGGRYYGYTF. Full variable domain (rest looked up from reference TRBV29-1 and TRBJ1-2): SAVISQKPSRDICQRGTSLTIQCQVDSQVTMMFWYRQQPGQSLTLIATANQGSEATYESGFVIDKFPISRPNLTFSTLTVSNMSPEDSSIYLCSAEGGRYYGYTFGSGTRLTVV.

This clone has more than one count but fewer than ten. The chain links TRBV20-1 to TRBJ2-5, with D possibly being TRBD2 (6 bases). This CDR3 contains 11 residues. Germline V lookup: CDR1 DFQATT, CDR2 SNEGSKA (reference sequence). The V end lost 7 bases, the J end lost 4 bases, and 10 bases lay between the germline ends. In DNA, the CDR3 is TGCAGTGTCGGGGGTTTAGAGACCCAGTACTTC. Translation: CSVGGLETQYF.

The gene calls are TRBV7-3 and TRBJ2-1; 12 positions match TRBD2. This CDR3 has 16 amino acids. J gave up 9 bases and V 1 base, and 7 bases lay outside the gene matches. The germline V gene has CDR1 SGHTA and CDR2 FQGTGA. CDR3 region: CASSLRTSGMGSEQFF. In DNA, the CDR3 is TGTGCCAGCAGCTTAAGGACTAGCGGGATGGGGAGTGAGCAGTTCTTC.

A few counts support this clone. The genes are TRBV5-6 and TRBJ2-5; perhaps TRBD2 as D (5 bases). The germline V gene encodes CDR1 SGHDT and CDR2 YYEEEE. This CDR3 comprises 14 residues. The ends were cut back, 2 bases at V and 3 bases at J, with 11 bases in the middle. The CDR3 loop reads CASSFDDGEETQYF. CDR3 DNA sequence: TGTGCCAGCAGCTTTGATGACGGGGAAGAGACCCAGTACTTC.

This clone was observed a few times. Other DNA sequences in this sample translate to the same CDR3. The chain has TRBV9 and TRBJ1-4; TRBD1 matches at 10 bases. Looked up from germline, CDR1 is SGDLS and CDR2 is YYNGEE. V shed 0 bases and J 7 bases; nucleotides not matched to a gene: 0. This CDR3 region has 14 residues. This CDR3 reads CASSVGQGAEKLFF. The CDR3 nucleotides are TGTGCCAGCAGCGTAGGACAGGGGGCTGAAAAACTGTTTTTT.

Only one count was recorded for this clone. The CDR3 protein is CASRSFGGGATNEKLFF. CDR3 sequence (DNA): TGCGCCAGCAGGAGTTTTGGTGGGGGCGCAACTAATGAAAAACTGTTTTTT. J is TRBJ1-4 and V is TRBV5-1, with D possibly being TRBD1 (6 bases). Trimming cost V 5 bases and J 0 bases, with 17 bases left between them. The CDR3 length is 17 residues. Germline values: CDR1 SGHRS, CDR2 YFSETQ.

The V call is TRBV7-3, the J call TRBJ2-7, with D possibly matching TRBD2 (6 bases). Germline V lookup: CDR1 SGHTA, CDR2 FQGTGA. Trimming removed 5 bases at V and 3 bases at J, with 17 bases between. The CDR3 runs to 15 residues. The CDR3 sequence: CASSPSPGLIYEQYF. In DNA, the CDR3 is TGTGCCAGCAGCCCCTCCCCGGGACTTATCTACGAGCAGTACTTC.

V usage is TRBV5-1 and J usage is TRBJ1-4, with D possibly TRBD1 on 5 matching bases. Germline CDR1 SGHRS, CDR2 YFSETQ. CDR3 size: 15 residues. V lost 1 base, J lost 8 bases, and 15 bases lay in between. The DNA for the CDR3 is TGCGCCAGCAGCTTGCAAGGAGGGACCGGGGAAAAACTGTTTTTT. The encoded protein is CASSLQGGTGEKLFF.

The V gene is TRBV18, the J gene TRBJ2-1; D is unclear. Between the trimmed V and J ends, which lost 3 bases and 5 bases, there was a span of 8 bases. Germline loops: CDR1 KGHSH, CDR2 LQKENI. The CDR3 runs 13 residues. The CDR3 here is CASSPVADNEQFF. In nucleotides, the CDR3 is TGTGCCAGCTCACCGGTGGCGGACAATGAGCAGTTCTTC.